Following are 10 T cell receptor beta chains from one sample sequenced in a study of blood T cell repertoires in COVID-19. Using immunoSEQ multiplex PCR, the repertoire was profiled, and TCRdb retains in-frame clones only, with some absent. The sample carries roughly 100,000 clones, approximately 76% recorded once. Sequencing was done on a sample of peripheral blood. Every receptor here comes from a woman aged 70 to 79 with acute or convalescent COVID-19.

This clone has just a few counts. V is TRBV7-2 and J is TRBJ1-1, with a weak D call TRBD1 (5 bases). The germline V and J ends were trimmed by 3 bases and 2 bases, with 22 bases remaining between them. From germline, CDR1 is SGHTA and CDR2 FQGNSA. This CDR3 spans 18 amino acids. CDR3 nucleotide sequence: TGTGCCAGCAGCTTTAGGGTGGACACCTCCCGATTAAACACTGAAGCTTTCTTT. Translated, it gives CASSFRVDTSRLNTEAFF. Variable domain in full (rest from reference TRBV7-2 and TRBJ1-1): GAGVSQSPSNKVTEKGKDVELRCDPISGHTALYWYRQSLGQGLEFLIYFQGNSAPDKSGLPSDRFSAERTGGSVSTLTIQRTQQEDSAVYLCASSFRVDTSRLNTEAFFGQGTRLTVV.

V and J are TRBV11-3 and TRBJ2-3; 8 nucleotides align to TRBD1. Germline V CDR1 and CDR2: SGHNT, YENEEA. The CDR3 sequence is 13 residues long. V shed 4 bases and J 5 bases; nucleotides not matched to a gene: 2. This chain's CDR3 is CASSSGGKDTQYF. CDR3 in DNA: TGTGCCAGCAGCTCAGGGGGCAAAGATACGCAGTATTTT.

V is TRBV5-4 and J is TRBJ2-2; D remains unclear. V was shortened by 2 bases and J by 4 bases, with 12 bases between the two germline ends. The CDR3 sequence is 15 residues long. Germline V gives CDR1 SGHNT, CDR2 YYREEE (reference sequence). Written as DNA, the CDR3 is TGTGCCAGCAGCTTTAAAGGAGTTCTCACCGGGGAGCTGTTTTTT. Translating gives CASSFKGVLTGELFF.

J is TRBJ2-3 and V is TRBV10-3, with 10 nucleotides matching TRBD2. Trimming at V came to 6 bases and at J to 0 bases, leaving 3 bases not matched to a gene. Germline V gene lookup returns CDR1 ENHRY and CDR2 SYGVKD. This CDR3 is 15 amino acids long. CDR3 sequence: CAIRASGGSTDTQYF. CDR3 sequence (DNA): TGTGCCATCAGAGCTAGCGGGGGCAGCACAGATACGCAGTATTTT.

V usage is TRBV11-2 and J usage is TRBJ2-3, with 10 bases lining up with TRBD2. Germline V lookup: CDR1 SGHAT, CDR2 FQNNGV. J lost 4 bases, V lost 1 base, and 2 bases had no gene match. The CDR3 contains 15 residues. CDR3 in DNA: TGTGCCAGCAGCTTAGTAGCGGGGGGCCCAGATACGCAGTATTTT. It is translated as CASSLVAGGPDTQYF. The whole variable domain, remainder taken from reference TRBV11-2 and TRBJ2-3, is EAGVAQSPRYKIIEKRQSVAFWCNPISGHATLYWYQQILGQGPKLLIQFQNNGVVDDSQLPKDRFSAERLKGVDSTLKIQPAKLEDSAVYLCASSLVAGGPDTQYFGPGTRLTVL.

The V gene is TRBV29-1, the J gene TRBJ2-7; D is unresolved. Between the trimmed V and J ends, which lost 7 bases and 0 bases, there was a span of 7 bases. The CDR3 loop spans 11 amino acids. Germline lookup yields CDR1 SQVTM and CDR2 ANQGSEA. CDR3 amino acids: CSASDSYEQYF. CDR3 DNA: TGCAGCGCCAGCGACTCCTACGAGCAGTACTTC.

This chain links TRBV28 with TRBJ2-1, with D maybe TRBD2 (6 bases). This CDR3 has 13 residues. V shed 7 bases and J shed 8 bases, with 15 bases lying between them. Germline lookup yields CDR1 MDHEN and CDR2 SYDVKM. The CDR3 protein is CASNRGRRDEQFF. Here the CDR3 DNA reads TGTGCCAGCAATAGGGGACGGAGGGATGAGCAGTTCTTC.

This chain connects TRBV19 to TRBJ1-1; D is possibly TRBD1 (6 bases). Between the trimmed V and J ends, which lost 6 bases and 1 base, there was a span of 18 bases. The CDR3 loop spans 16 amino acids. Per germline, CDR1 LNHDA and CDR2 SQIVND (reference sequence). This CDR3 is CASSPKARTANTEAFF. CDR3 in DNA: TGTGCCAGTAGCCCCAAGGCCCGGACAGCGAACACTGAAGCTTTCTTT.

This chain joins TRBV6-5 and TRBJ1-2, with TRBD1 identical over 10 bases. Trimming removed 0 bases from V and 6 bases from J; junction bases left unmatched: 4. CDR3 length: 15 amino acids. The germline V gene has CDR1 MNHEY and CDR2 SVGAGI. CDR3 coding DNA: TGTGCCAGCAGTTACTCTAGGGGGACAGGGGATGGCTACACCTTC. It specifies CASSYSRGTGDGYTF.

The rearrangement uses TRBV27 and TRBJ2-3; possible D gene TRBD1, 6 bases. The CDR3 length is 14 residues. The germline V gene has CDR1 MNHEY and CDR2 SMNVEV (reference sequence). Trimming pared 4 bases from V and 4 bases from J, leaving 12 bases between. The CDR3, as DNA: TGTGCCAGCAGTTACTTGGGGGCAGCAGATACGCAGTATTTT. Encoded protein: CASSYLGAADTQYF.